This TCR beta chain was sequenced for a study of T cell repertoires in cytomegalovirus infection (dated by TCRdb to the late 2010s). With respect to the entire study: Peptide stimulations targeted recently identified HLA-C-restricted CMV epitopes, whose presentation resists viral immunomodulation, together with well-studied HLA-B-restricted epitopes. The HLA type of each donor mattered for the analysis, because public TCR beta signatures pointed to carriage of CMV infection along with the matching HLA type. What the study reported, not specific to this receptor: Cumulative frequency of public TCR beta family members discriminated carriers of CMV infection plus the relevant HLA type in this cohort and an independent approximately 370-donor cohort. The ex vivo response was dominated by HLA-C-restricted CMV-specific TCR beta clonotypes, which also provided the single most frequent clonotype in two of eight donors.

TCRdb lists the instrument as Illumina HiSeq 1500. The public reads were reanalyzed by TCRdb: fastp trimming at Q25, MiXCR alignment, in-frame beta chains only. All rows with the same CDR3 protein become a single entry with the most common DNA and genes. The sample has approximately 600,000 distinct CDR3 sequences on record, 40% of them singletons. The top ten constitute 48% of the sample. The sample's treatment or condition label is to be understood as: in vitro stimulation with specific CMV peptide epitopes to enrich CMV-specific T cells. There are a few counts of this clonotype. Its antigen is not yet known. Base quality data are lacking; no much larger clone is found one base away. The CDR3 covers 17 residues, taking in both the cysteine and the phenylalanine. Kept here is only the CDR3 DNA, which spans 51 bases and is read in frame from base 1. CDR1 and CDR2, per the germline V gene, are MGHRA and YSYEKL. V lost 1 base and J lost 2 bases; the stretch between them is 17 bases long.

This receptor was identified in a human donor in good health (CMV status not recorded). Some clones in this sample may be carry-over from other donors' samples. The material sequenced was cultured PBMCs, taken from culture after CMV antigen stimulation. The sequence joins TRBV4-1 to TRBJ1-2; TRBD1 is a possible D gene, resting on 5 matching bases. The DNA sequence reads TGCGCCAGCAGCCAAGGGGGGGGAAGGGGACGAAACTATGGCTACACCTTC. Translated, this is CASSQGGGRGRNYGYTF.